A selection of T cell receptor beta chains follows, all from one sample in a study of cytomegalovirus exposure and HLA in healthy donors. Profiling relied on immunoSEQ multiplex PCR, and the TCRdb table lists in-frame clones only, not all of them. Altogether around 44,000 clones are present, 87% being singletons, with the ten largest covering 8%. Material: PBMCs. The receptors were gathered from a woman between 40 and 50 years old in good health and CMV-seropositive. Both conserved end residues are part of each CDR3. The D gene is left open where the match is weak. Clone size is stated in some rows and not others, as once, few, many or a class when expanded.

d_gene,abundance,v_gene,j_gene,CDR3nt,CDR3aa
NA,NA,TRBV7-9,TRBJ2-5,TGTGCCAGCAGCCGGCCGGAGCAAGAGACCCAGTACTTC,CASSRPEQETQYF
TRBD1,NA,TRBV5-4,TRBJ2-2,TGTGCCAGCAGCAGAGTTACAGGGGACGGGGAGCTGTTTTTT,CASSRVTGDGELFF
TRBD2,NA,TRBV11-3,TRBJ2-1,TGTGCCAGCAGCTTAGATGGGCGGGAGGGCCGGGATGAGCAGTTCTTC,CASSLDGREGRDEQFF
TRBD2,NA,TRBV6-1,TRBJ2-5,TGTGCCAGCAGTGAAGGCGGGGGGGCCCAGTACTTC,CASSEGGGAQYF
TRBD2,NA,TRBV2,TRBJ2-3,TGTGCCAGCAGTGAACTAGCGGGGGGGATAGATACGCAGTATTTT,CASSELAGGIDTQYF
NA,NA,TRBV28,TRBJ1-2,TGTGCCAGCGGACAACACAGGTCTCGTGGCTACACCTTC,CASGQHRSRGYTF
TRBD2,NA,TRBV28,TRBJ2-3,TGTGCCAGCAGCCCTCCGGGTAGCGGGAGGTATACGCAGTATTTT,CASSPPGSGRYTQYF
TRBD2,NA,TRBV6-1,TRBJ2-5,TGTGCCAGCAGTGGGGAAAGCGGGAGAAAGTACTTC,CASSGESGRKYF
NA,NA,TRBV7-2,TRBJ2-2,TGTGCCAGCAGCTTAGGACGGGCGAACACCGGGGAGCTGTTTTTT,CASSLGRANTGELFF
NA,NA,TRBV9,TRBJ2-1,TGTGCCAGCAGCGTAGAGGGCCCTCGGGGAATGGAGCAGTTCTTC,CASSVEGPRGMEQFF
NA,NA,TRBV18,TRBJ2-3,TGTGCCAGCTCCTCTAGTCAGGGGTCGATGGCAGATACGCAGTATTTT,CASSSSQGSMADTQYF
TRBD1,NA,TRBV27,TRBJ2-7,TGTGCCAGCCGAAGACAGGGGGATGCCTACGAGCAGTACTTC,CASRRQGDAYEQYF
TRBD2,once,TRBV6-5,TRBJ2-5,TGTGCCAGCAGTTCGCGACTAGCGAGTGAGACCCAGTACTTC,CASSSRLASETQYF
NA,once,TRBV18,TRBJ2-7,TGTGCCAGCTCACCCGGATCGGGGACAGAGCAGTACTTC,CASSPGSGTEQYF
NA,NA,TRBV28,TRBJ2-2,TGTGCCAGCAGAACTAGTTCTGGGGAGCTGTTTTTT,CASRTSSGELFF
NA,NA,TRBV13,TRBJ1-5,TGTGCCAGCAGCTCTTCGGGGGAGGGCAATCAGCCCCAGCATTTT,CASSSSGEGNQPQHF
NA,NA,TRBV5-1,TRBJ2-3,TGCGCCAGCAGCCCTAGAGGTCGAGGAGATACGCAGTATTTT,CASSPRGRGDTQYF
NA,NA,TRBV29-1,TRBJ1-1,TGCAGCGTTGGGGAAGGGACACCACCTGAAGCTTTCTTT,CSVGEGTPPEAFF
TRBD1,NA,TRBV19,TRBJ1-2,TGTGCCAGTCTGGGACAGGCTAATGGCTACACCTTC,CASLGQANGYTF
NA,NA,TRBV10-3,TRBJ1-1,TGTGCCATCAGTGGCGGGGCAGTTCTGAACACTGAAGCTTTCTTT,CAISGGAVLNTEAFF
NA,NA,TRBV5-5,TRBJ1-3,TGTGCCAGCAGCTTGGGTCCGGGAGGGCAATCTGGAAACACCATATATTTT,CASSLGPGGQSGNTIYF
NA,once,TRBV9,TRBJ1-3,TGTGCCAGCAGCGTAGGCGATTTCGGAAACACCATATATTTT,CASSVGDFGNTIYF
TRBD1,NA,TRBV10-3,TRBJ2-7,TGTGCCATCAGTGTTGACAGGGGAAGCTACGAGCAGTACTTC,CAISVDRGSYEQYF
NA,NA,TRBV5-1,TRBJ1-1,TGCGCCAGCAGCAGAACAGACACTGAAGCTTTCTTT,CASSRTDTEAFF
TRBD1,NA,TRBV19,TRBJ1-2,TGTGCCAGTAGTGGAGGGCAGGGGGGAAGCGGCTACACCTTC,CASSGGQGGSGYTF
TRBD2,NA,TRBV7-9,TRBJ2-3,TGTGCCAGCAGTCGTACTAGCGGGACCACAGATACGCAGTATTTT,CASSRTSGTTDTQYF
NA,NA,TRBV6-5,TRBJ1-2,TGTGCCAGCAGTCGACCGGGACTTGGCTACACCTTC,CASSRPGLGYTF
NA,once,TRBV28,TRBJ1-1,TGTGCCAGCAGTTTTTTAGGGGCCATGAACACTGAAGCTTTCTTT,CASSFLGAMNTEAFF
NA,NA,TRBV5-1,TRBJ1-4,TGCGCCAGCAGCTCCGGGTGGGGGGGTTATGAAAAACTGTTTTTT,CASSSGWGGYEKLFF
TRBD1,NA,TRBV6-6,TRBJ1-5,TGTGCCAGCAGGGACAGGAACAATCAGCCCCAGCATTTT,CASRDRNNQPQHF
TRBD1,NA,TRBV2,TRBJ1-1,TGTGCCAGCAGTGAATTTGACAGGGTGAACACTGAAGCTTTCTTT,CASSEFDRVNTEAFF
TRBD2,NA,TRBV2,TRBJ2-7,TGTGCCAGCAGTGGAACAGCGGGAGCTGTCGAGCAGTACTTC,CASSGTAGAVEQYF
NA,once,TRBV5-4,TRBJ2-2,TGTGCCAGCAGACTAGCAGGAACCGGGGAGCTGTTTTTT,CASRLAGTGELFF
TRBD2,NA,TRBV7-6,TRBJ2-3,TGTGCCAGCAGCCAACGGGGAGGGAGAGATACGCAGTATTTT,CASSQRGGRDTQYF
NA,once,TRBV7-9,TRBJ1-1,TGTGCCAGCAGCTTACAGACTGAAGCTTTCTTT,CASSLQTEAFF
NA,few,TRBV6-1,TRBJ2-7,TGTGCCAGCAGTCGCGGCGGAGGCTACGAGCAGTACTTC,CASSRGGGYEQYF
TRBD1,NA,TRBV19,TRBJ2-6,TGTGCCAGCAATGGGGGCCCAGGGGGCGAAGGGGCCAACGTCCTGACTTTC,CASNGGPGGEGANVLTF
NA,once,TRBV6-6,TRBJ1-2,TGTGCCAGCAGCCTCGGGACACAGGTACCATATGGCTACACCTTC,CASSLGTQVPYGYTF
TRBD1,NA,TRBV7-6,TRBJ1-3,TGTGCCAGCAGCATGGACAGGCCCTCTGGAAACACCATATATTTT,CASSMDRPSGNTIYF
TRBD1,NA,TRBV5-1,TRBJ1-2,TGCGCCAGCAGTCTGGGACAGGGGGGCGGCTACACCTTC,CASSLGQGGGYTF
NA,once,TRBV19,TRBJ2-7,TGTGCCAGTAGTATTGGAGTGGGCTACGAGCAGTACTTC,CASSIGVGYEQYF
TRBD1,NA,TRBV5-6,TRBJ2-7,TGTGCCAGCAGCTCCGGGACAGAATACGAGCAGTACTTC,CASSSGTEYEQYF
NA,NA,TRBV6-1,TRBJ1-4,TGTGCCAGCGGACTTAGACCGGGCCAAAAACTGTTTTTT,CASGLRPGQKLFF
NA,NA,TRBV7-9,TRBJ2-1,TGTTCCAGCAGCCGTAAGGAGGCTGAGCAGTTCTTC,CSSSRKEAEQFF
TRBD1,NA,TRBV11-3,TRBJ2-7,TGTGCCAGCAGCCCGGGGACAGGGGGCGGCTACGAGCAGTACTTC,CASSPGTGGGYEQYF
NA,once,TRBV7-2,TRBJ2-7,TGTGCCAGCAGCTTAACCAGGACAAACATCTACGAGCAGTACTTC,CASSLTRTNIYEQYF
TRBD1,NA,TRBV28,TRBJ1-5,TGTGCCAGCACTCGAACAGGGGGTTATCAGCCCCAGCATTTT,CASTRTGGYQPQHF
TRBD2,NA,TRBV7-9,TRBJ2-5,TGTGCCAGCAGCTTAGTTAAGGCTAGCGGGGGGGATCAAGAGACCCAGTACTTC,CASSLVKASGGDQETQYF
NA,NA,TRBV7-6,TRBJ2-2,TGTGCCACCTCAAGGGAGGCTGTGTTTACCGGGGAGCTGTTTTTT,CATSREAVFTGELFF
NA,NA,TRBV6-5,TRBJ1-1,TGTGCCAGCAGACGCGGGAAAAAAGGCACTGAAGCTTTCTTT,CASRRGKKGTEAFF
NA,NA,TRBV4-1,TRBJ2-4,TGCGCCAGCAGCCGGCTCGGGGGTTTAACCAAAAACATTCAGTACTTC,CASSRLGGLTKNIQYF
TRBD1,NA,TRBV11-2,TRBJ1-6,TGTGCCAGCAGTTTACAGGGGTCGGGATCACCCCTCCACTTT,CASSLQGSGSPLHF
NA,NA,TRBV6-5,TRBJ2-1,TGTGCCAGCAGTTACTCGAGGGTATACAATGAGCAGTTCTTC,CASSYSRVYNEQFF
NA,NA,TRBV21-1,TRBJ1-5,TGTGCCAGCGAGAGGGAGGGGGGGGAAGGGAATCAGCCCCAGCATTTT,CASEREGGEGNQPQHF
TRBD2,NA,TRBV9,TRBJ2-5,TGTGCCAGCAGCGGAAGTTATAGCGGGAGTCGAGAGACCCAGTACTTC,CASSGSYSGSRETQYF
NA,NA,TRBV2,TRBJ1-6,TGTGCCAGCCTTGAAAGCAATAATTCACCCCTCCACTTT,CASLESNNSPLHF